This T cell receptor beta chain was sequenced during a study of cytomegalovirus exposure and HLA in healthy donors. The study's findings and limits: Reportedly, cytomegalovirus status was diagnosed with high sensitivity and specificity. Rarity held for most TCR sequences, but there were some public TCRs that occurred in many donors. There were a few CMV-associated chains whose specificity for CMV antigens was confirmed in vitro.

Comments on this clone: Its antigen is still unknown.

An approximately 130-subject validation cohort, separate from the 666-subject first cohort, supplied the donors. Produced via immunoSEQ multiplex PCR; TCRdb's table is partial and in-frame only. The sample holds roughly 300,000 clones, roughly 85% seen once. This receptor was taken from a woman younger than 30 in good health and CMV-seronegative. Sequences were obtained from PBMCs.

The CDR3 bases are TGCGCCAGCAGCCACATTAGAGCGGCGGGAGGGCCGGGCGAGCAGTACTTC. Residues: CASSHIRAAGGPGEQYF. V gene TRBV4-3 combines with J gene TRBJ2-7, with 9 bases matching TRBD2. The CDR3 is 17 residues long. V lost 3 bases and J lost 6; bases outside the gene matches: 15. Per the germline V gene, CDR1 is LGHNA and CDR2 is YSLEER.